This is a list of T cell receptor beta chains from one sample in a study of shared clonotypes between healthy human individuals. Only in-frame clones appear in the TCRdb table, and some are missing; sequencing was by immunoSEQ multiplex PCR. The sample contains roughly 2.1 million clones, approximately 94% of which appear only once. Material for sequencing was naive CD8+ T cells from PBMCs. The receptors were gathered from a man between 18 and 35 years old in good health. Some clones in this sample may be carry-over from other donors' samples. CDR3s include the opening cysteine and the closing phenylalanine or tryptophan. D genes are given only for firm matches. Clone size, where shown, is once, few, many, or a class for clones that have expanded.

J gene: TRBJ1-5
D gene: .
V gene: TRBV13
clone size: .
CDR3 protein: CASSLAGAGGNQPQHF
CDR3 DNA: TGTGCCAGCAGTTTGGCAGGGGCCGGTGGCAATCAGCCCCAGCATTTT

J gene: TRBJ2-1
D gene: .
V gene: TRBV19
clone size: .
CDR3 protein: CASSSNGPEQFF
CDR3 DNA: TGTGCCAGTAGCAGTAACGGGCCTGAGCAGTTCTTC

J gene: TRBJ2-7
D gene: .
V gene: TRBV29-1
clone size: .
CDR3 protein: CSVEEGVPYEQYF
CDR3 DNA: TGCAGCGTTGAAGAGGGGGTTCCCTACGAGCAGTACTTC

J gene: TRBJ1-2
D gene: .
V gene: TRBV9
clone size: .
CDR3 protein: CASSVVAGGGYTF
CDR3 DNA: TGTGCCAGCAGCGTAGTGGCGGGGGGTGGCTACACCTTC

J gene: TRBJ2-2
D gene: .
V gene: TRBV6-6
clone size: .
CDR3 protein: CASSYSRGSGELFF
CDR3 DNA: TGTGCCAGCAGTTACTCTAGAGGTAGCGGGGAGCTGTTTTTT

J gene: TRBJ1-5
D gene: .
V gene: TRBV19
clone size: .
CDR3 protein: CASSIMGYNSNQPQHF
CDR3 DNA: TGTGCCAGTAGTATAATGGGATACAATAGCAATCAGCCCCAGCATTTT

J gene: TRBJ2-7
D gene: TRBD1
V gene: TRBV6-5
clone size: .
CDR3 protein: CASSGDRGPYEQYF
CDR3 DNA: TGTGCCAGCAGTGGGGACAGGGGACCCTACGAGCAGTACTTC

J gene: TRBJ2-3
D gene: .
V gene: TRBV27
clone size: .
CDR3 protein: CASSYFSHGTDTQYF
CDR3 DNA: TGTGCCAGCAGTTACTTTTCCCATGGCACAGATACGCAGTATTTT

J gene: TRBJ2-7
D gene: TRBD1
V gene: TRBV28
clone size: .
CDR3 protein: CASSFSPGQGAEKFSYEQYF
CDR3 DNA: TGTGCCAGCAGTTTTTCTCCGGGACAGGGGGCAGAGAAGTTCTCCTACGAGCAGTACTTC

J gene: TRBJ1-5
D gene: TRBD1
V gene: TRBV27
clone size: .
CDR3 protein: CASRQGFGNQPQHF
CDR3 DNA: TGTGCCAGCAGACAGGGGTTCGGCAATCAGCCCCAGCATTTT

J gene: TRBJ1-1
D gene: .
V gene: TRBV5-4
clone size: .
CDR3 protein: CASSLAVVAPNTEAFF
CDR3 DNA: TGTGCCAGCAGCTTGGCCGTCGTGGCACCCAACACTGAAGCTTTCTTT

J gene: TRBJ1-2
D gene: .
V gene: TRBV6-1
clone size: .
CDR3 protein: CASSEGTSSYGYTF
CDR3 DNA: TGTGCCAGCAGTGAAGGGACCTCCAGCTATGGCTACACCTTC

J gene: TRBJ2-7
D gene: .
V gene: TRBV29-1
clone size: .
CDR3 protein: CSVQPGGSYEQYF
CDR3 DNA: TGCAGCGTCCAACCAGGTGGCTCCTACGAGCAGTACTTC

J gene: TRBJ2-4
D gene: TRBD2
V gene: TRBV7-2
clone size: .
CDR3 protein: CASSSSLAGAKNIQYF
CDR3 DNA: TGTGCCAGCAGCTCTTCACTAGCGGGAGCCAAAAACATTCAGTACTTC

J gene: TRBJ2-7
D gene: .
V gene: TRBV11-2
clone size: once
CDR3 protein: CASRERGGPYEQYF
CDR3 DNA: TGTGCCAGCCGAGAAAGGGGGGGACCCTACGAGCAGTACTTC

J gene: TRBJ2-7
D gene: TRBD1
V gene: TRBV7-8
clone size: .
CDR3 protein: CASRTDRGRDYEQYF
CDR3 DNA: TGTGCCAGCAGGACGGACAGGGGACGGGACTACGAGCAGTACTTC

J gene: TRBJ2-3
D gene: .
V gene: TRBV7-8
clone size: .
CDR3 protein: CASSLYRDTDTQYF
CDR3 DNA: TGTGCCAGCAGCTTATACCGCGACACAGATACGCAGTATTTT

J gene: TRBJ2-5
D gene: .
V gene: TRBV28
clone size: .
CDR3 protein: CASIPRGGSRTWETQYF
CDR3 DNA: TGTGCCAGCATCCCCAGGGGTGGGAGTAGGACTTGGGAGACCCAGTACTTC

J gene: TRBJ2-1
D gene: TRBD2
V gene: TRBV29-1
clone size: .
CDR3 protein: CSVYSLAGGLDNEQFF
CDR3 DNA: TGCAGCGTGTACTCTTTAGCGGGAGGCCTTGACAATGAGCAGTTCTTC

J gene: TRBJ2-7
D gene: TRBD1
V gene: TRBV7-9
clone size: .
CDR3 protein: CASSSFSIQGQTYEQYF
CDR3 DNA: TGTGCCAGCAGCTCATTTAGTATACAGGGGCAGACCTACGAGCAGTACTTC

J gene: TRBJ2-2
D gene: .
V gene: TRBV4-1
clone size: once
CDR3 protein: CASSQVTVNTGELFF
CDR3 DNA: TGCGCCAGCAGCCAAGTAACGGTTAACACCGGGGAGCTGTTTTTT

J gene: TRBJ2-7
D gene: .
V gene: TRBV28
clone size: .
CDR3 protein: CASSLSEEEQYF
CDR3 DNA: TGTGCCAGCAGTTTGTCCGAGGAAGAGCAGTACTTC

J gene: TRBJ2-7
D gene: .
V gene: TRBV27
clone size: .
CDR3 protein: CASSPSGTPSYEQYF
CDR3 DNA: TGTGCCAGCAGTCCATCCGGGACCCCCTCTTACGAGCAGTACTTC

J gene: TRBJ2-2
D gene: .
V gene: TRBV6-5
clone size: .
CDR3 protein: CASSYQTGELFF
CDR3 DNA: TGTGCCAGCAGCTATCAAACCGGGGAGCTGTTTTTT

J gene: TRBJ2-7
D gene: .
V gene: TRBV10-1
clone size: .
CDR3 protein: CASSETGSRGEQYF
CDR3 DNA: TGCGCCAGCAGTGAAACAGGGTCAAGGGGCGAGCAGTACTTC

J gene: TRBJ1-1
D gene: .
V gene: TRBV28
clone size: .
CDR3 protein: CASTPRKGAAFF
CDR3 DNA: TGTGCCAGCACCCCGAGGAAAGGGGCTGCTTTCTTT

J gene: TRBJ1-1
D gene: TRBD1
V gene: TRBV4-1
clone size: .
CDR3 protein: CASRPFFRDRGRKVEAFF
CDR3 DNA: TGCGCCAGCAGACCTTTTTTTCGGGACAGGGGGCGCAAGGTTGAGGCTTTCTTT

J gene: TRBJ2-3
D gene: .
V gene: TRBV19
clone size: .
CDR3 protein: CASSIVYSKRSTDTQYF
CDR3 DNA: TGTGCCAGTAGTATAGTTTACAGTAAAAGGAGCACAGATACGCAGTATTTT

J gene: TRBJ2-1
D gene: .
V gene: TRBV27
clone size: .
CDR3 protein: CASSYGLGDAQFF
CDR3 DNA: TGTGCCAGCAGTTATGGACTCGGTGATGCTCAGTTCTTC

J gene: TRBJ2-7
D gene: TRBD1
V gene: TRBV9
clone size: .
CDR3 protein: CASSRDRGNEQYF
CDR3 DNA: TGTGCCAGCAGCCGGGACAGGGGCAACGAGCAGTACTTC

J gene: TRBJ2-3
D gene: .
V gene: TRBV11-2
clone size: .
CDR3 protein: CASSLSGGVFADTQYF
CDR3 DNA: TGTGCCAGCAGCTTATCGGGGGGCGTTTTCGCAGATACGCAGTATTTT

J gene: TRBJ1-2
D gene: .
V gene: TRBV11-2
clone size: .
CDR3 protein: CASSLPSQGGGYTF
CDR3 DNA: TGTGCCAGCAGCTTACCTTCCCAGGGTGGTGGCTACACCTTC

J gene: TRBJ2-6
D gene: .
V gene: TRBV4-1
clone size: .
CDR3 protein: CASSLRLLSGANVLTF
CDR3 DNA: TGCGCCAGCAGCCTAAGACTGCTCTCTGGGGCCAACGTCCTGACTTTC

J gene: TRBJ1-3
D gene: .
V gene: TRBV15
clone size: .
CDR3 protein: CATSRDLASSGNTIYF
CDR3 DNA: TGTGCCACCAGCAGAGATTTGGCAAGCTCTGGAAACACCATATATTTT

J gene: TRBJ2-3
D gene: TRBD2
V gene: TRBV10-3
clone size: .
CDR3 protein: CAISGAGLAASTDTQYF
CDR3 DNA: TGTGCCATCAGTGGAGCGGGACTAGCGGCGAGCACAGATACGCAGTATTTT

J gene: TRBJ2-7
D gene: TRBD1
V gene: TRBV7-9
clone size: .
CDR3 protein: CASSLWTGVHEQYF
CDR3 DNA: TGTGCCAGCAGCTTATGGACAGGGGTCCACGAGCAGTACTTC

J gene: TRBJ2-4
D gene: .
V gene: TRBV13
clone size: .
CDR3 protein: CASSSGLHQGKNIQYF
CDR3 DNA: TGTGCCAGCAGCTCCGGACTGCACCAGGGCAAAAACATTCAGTACTTC

J gene: TRBJ1-5
D gene: TRBD1
V gene: TRBV28
clone size: .
CDR3 protein: CASSLSGQGNQPQHF
CDR3 DNA: TGTGCCAGCAGTTTATCCGGACAGGGTAATCAGCCCCAGCATTTT

J gene: TRBJ2-3
D gene: .
V gene: TRBV27
clone size: .
CDR3 protein: CASSQNGGGRDTQYF
CDR3 DNA: TGTGCCAGCAGCCAAAACGGGGGCGGGAGAGATACGCAGTATTTT

J gene: TRBJ1-2
D gene: .
V gene: TRBV19
clone size: .
CDR3 protein: CASSIWGQEIGYTF
CDR3 DNA: TGTGCCAGTAGTATATGGGGGCAGGAGATTGGCTACACCTTC

J gene: TRBJ2-5
D gene: .
V gene: TRBV28
clone size: .
CDR3 protein: CASSAPVETQYF
CDR3 DNA: TGTGCCAGCAGCGCCCCGGTCGAGACCCAGTACTTC

J gene: TRBJ2-1
D gene: .
V gene: TRBV27
clone size: .
CDR3 protein: CASSFVNEQFF
CDR3 DNA: TGTGCCAGCAGTTTCGTAAATGAGCAGTTCTTC

J gene: TRBJ2-1
D gene: .
V gene: TRBV7-6
clone size: .
CDR3 protein: CASSLAGLGNNEQFF
CDR3 DNA: TGTGCCAGCAGCTTAGCCGGGTTGGGGAACAATGAGCAGTTCTTC